The table lists the clone carrying this TCR beta chain with a few counts. The antigen is unknown. The sample comes from a study of T-cell memory formation after mild COVID-19. Whole-study findings and limits: The appearance of some responding clones in pre-infection memory suggested that cross-reactive memory joined. Unconfirmed was the SARS-CoV-2 specificity of second-wave clones that peaked on day 37. Contracting clones from day 15 to 85 showed balanced CD4/CD8; later expanders favored CD4+.

The CDR3 consists of 15 residues. The germline V gene encodes CDR1 SEHNR and CDR2 FQNEAQ (reference sequence). V was trimmed by 5 bases and J by 4 bases, leaving 18 bases between them. TCRdb ran MiXCR on the 5' RACE reads and lists one entry per CDR3 protein. The sample lists 350,000 to 400,000 distinct CDR3 sequences, roughly 21% seen once, with about an eighth in the top ten. The chain has TRBV7-9 and TRBJ2-7, with D possibly being TRBD1 (5 bases). The receptor comes from an adult woman who had mild COVID-19 (a few samples of this study predate the infection). Cell type and time point are not known. Sequenced material: PBMCs or a T cell subset sorted from them (not recorded which). DNA of the CDR3: TGTGCCAGCAGCCTCACGCAGGGTGAGGAATACGAGCAGTACTTC. This translates into CASSLTQGEEYEQYF.